Below are 6 T cell receptor beta chains sequenced from a single sample in a study of OX40 agonist ivuxolimab in advanced cancers. Clones were read by immunoSEQ multiplex PCR, and TCRdb kept only the in-frame ones, dropping some. This sample has under 85,000 clones; roughly nine tenths occur once, and the top ten carry less than 3%. Source: CD4+ or CD8+ T cells sorted from blood, taken in a trial of the OX40 agonist ivuxolimab. All receptors come from an adult with an advanced solid tumor such as melanoma, head and neck, liver or kidney cancer.

This rearrangement joins TRBV27 to TRBJ2-7; 8 nucleotides line up with TRBD2. V lost 6 bases, J lost 3 bases, and 7 bases stayed unmatched. This CDR3 has 14 amino acids. Germline V lookup: CDR1 MNHEY, CDR2 SMNVEV (reference sequence). CDR3 bases: TGTGCCAGCAGAGTAGCGGGATACTTCTACGAGCAGTACTTC. Protein: CASRVAGYFYEQYF.

The chain uses TRBV5-4 and TRBJ2-5, with D possibly TRBD1 on 5 matching bases. The ends were cut back, 3 bases at V and 9 bases at J, with 12 bases in the middle. The CDR3 length is 12 residues. The germline V gene encodes CDR1 SGHNT and CDR2 YYREEE (reference sequence). CDR3 nucleotides: TGTGCCAGCAGCTCGACCTTAGGGGCCCAGTACTTC. Protein: CASSSTLGAQYF.

This clone was picked up one time. This chain uses TRBV5-4 with TRBJ2-1; 9 nucleotides align to TRBD1. Germline V gene sequence: CDR1 SGHNT, CDR2 YYREEE (reference sequence). This CDR3 is built from 15 residues. The V and J ends lost 3 bases and 2 bases, in that order; junction bases with no gene match: 3. The CDR3 DNA is TGTGCCAGCAGCTCCGGACAGGGGACCTACAATGAGCAGTTCTTC. It specifies CASSSGQGTYNEQFF. Full variable domain (missing parts from reference TRBV5-4 and TRBJ2-1): ETGVTQSPTHLIKTRGQQVTLRCSSQSGHNTVSWYQQALGQGPQFIFQYYREEENGRGNFPPRFSGLQFPNYSSELNVNALELDDSALYLCASSSGQGTYNEQFFGPGTRLTVL.

This clone was found a few times. The V gene is TRBV18, the J gene TRBJ1-2; 11 positions agree with TRBD1. The ends lost 3 bases at V and 9 bases at J; junction bases unmatched: 9. This CDR3 is built from 15 residues. The germline V gene has CDR1 KGHSH and CDR2 LQKENI. CDR3 protein: CASSPGLGQGGSYTF. CDR3 DNA sequence: TGTGCCAGCTCACCCGGATTGGGACAGGGGGGCAGCTACACCTTC.

The chain has TRBV19 and TRBJ1-3; tentatively, D is TRBD1 (6 bases). Per germline, CDR1 LNHDA and CDR2 SQIVND (reference sequence). The ends were cut back, 6 bases at V and 6 bases at J, with 21 bases in the middle. This CDR3 region has 16 residues. CDR3 bases: TGTGCCAGTAGAAGACAGGCACGGGGGGCTCAAAACACCATATATTTT. Translation gives CASRRQARGAQNTIYF.

This sequence joins TRBV4-1 and TRBJ2-7; tentative D call: TRBD2 (6 bases). Looked up from germline, CDR1 is MGHRA and CDR2 is YSYEKL. This CDR3 has 15 amino acids. The V gene lost 0 bases and the J gene lost 1 base, with 10 bases spanning the gap. The DNA for the CDR3 is TGCGCCAGCAGCCAAGAGGGGACTCTTTCCTACGAGCAGTACTTC. Encoded protein: CASSQEGTLSYEQYF.